This T cell receptor beta chain appears in the sequencing data of a study of T cell responses to AZD1222 COVID-19 vaccine. Study-level findings and limits: Donors were chiefly white British, with a greater number of females, and clonal diversity was perhaps underestimated. Compared with day 0, the breadth and depth of the Spike-specific TCR repertoire rose significantly after two doses of AZD1222.

In regard to this clone: The antigen is unknown.

Trimming removed 3 bases at V and 0 bases at J, with 15 bases between. The CDR3 is made up of 17 amino acids. CDR1 is MNHEY, CDR2 SMNVEV, per germline (reference sequence). Here immunoSEQ multiplex PCR was the method, and the copy in TCRdb shows in-frame clones only, minus some. Of around 140,000 clones in the sample, around 94% were seen once. The sequence came from an adult who had recovered from COVID-19. The V and J genes are TRBV27 and TRBJ1-3; unclear D gene. Specimen: peripheral blood, collected after recovery from COVID-19. DNA for the CDR3: TGTGCCAGCAGTTTTAGTACAAGTAAGAGCTCTGGAAACACCATATATTTT. Amino acids: CASSFSTSKSSGNTIYF.